The rows below give T cell receptor beta chains drawn from one sample of a study of lymphopenia after photon versus proton radiotherapy. Sequencing used immunoSEQ multiplex PCR; TCRdb keeps in-frame clones, though not all of them. The sample shows roughly 150,000 clones, around nine tenths of them seen only once. This material consisted of peripheral blood, taken from a patient treated with photon-based radiotherapy. These receptors originate from a man between 45 and 60 years old with gastric cancer. Both conserved end residues are part of each CDR3. The D gene is left open where the match is weak. Not all rows give a size; the values are once, few, many and, for expanded clones, a class.

D gene,clone size,V gene,J gene,CDR3 protein,CDR3 DNA
NA,NA,TRBV27,TRBJ2-5,CASSLSGSRETQYF,TGTGCCAGCAGTTTGAGTGGCTCACGCGAGACCCAGTACTTC
TRBD1,NA,TRBV5-1,TRBJ1-1,CASSKGQGNTEAFF,TGCGCCAGCAGCAAGGGACAGGGGAACACTGAAGCTTTCTTT
TRBD2,NA,TRBV19,TRBJ2-2,CASSLSGGSRTGELFF,TGTGCCAGTAGTCTCTCGGGCGGGAGTCGCACCGGGGAGCTGTTTTTT
TRBD1,NA,TRBV25-1,TRBJ2-7,CASSDLGQGIGYEQYF,TGTGCCAGCAGTGATCTGGGACAGGGTATTGGCTACGAGCAGTACTTC
NA,NA,TRBV6-5,TRBJ2-3,CASSPTSGFRDTQYF,TGTGCCAGCAGCCCCACCTCAGGGTTTAGAGATACGCAGTATTTT
NA,NA,TRBV9,TRBJ1-4,CASSVEGGVATNEKLFF,TGTGCCAGCAGCGTAGAGGGAGGGGTGGCAACTAATGAAAAACTGTTTTTT
NA,NA,TRBV7-2,TRBJ2-2,CASSLNGNTGELFF,TGTGCCAGCAGCTTAAACGGGAACACCGGGGAGCTGTTTTTT
TRBD1,NA,TRBV5-1,TRBJ1-4,CASSVETGTNEKLFF,TGCGCCAGCAGCGTGGAGACAGGGACGAATGAAAAACTGTTTTTT
NA,NA,TRBV10-3,TRBJ1-2,CAISERDNYGYTF,TGTGCCATCAGTGAGCGGGATAACTATGGCTACACCTTC
NA,NA,TRBV5-4,TRBJ1-3,CASSSAPRSKGGNTIYF,TGTGCCAGCAGTTCGGCTCCCCGGTCTAAGGGCGGAAACACCATATATTTT
NA,NA,TRBV7-2,TRBJ1-1,CASSLGRYGGEAFF,TGTGCCAGCAGCTTAGGGAGGTACGGGGGTGAAGCTTTCTTT
TRBD1,NA,TRBV28,TRBJ1-1,CASSPPTGMNTEAFF,TGTGCCAGCAGTCCACCGACAGGGATGAACACTGAAGCTTTCTTT
TRBD1,NA,TRBV28,TRBJ2-2,CASRTPGTGFGELFF,TGTGCCAGCAGAACCCCCGGGACAGGGTTCGGGGAGCTGTTTTTT
TRBD1,NA,TRBV19,TRBJ1-1,CASSGRTGNTEAFF,TGTGCCAGTAGTGGGCGGACAGGCAACACTGAAGCTTTCTTT
NA,few,TRBV14,TRBJ1-2,CASSPNRTPGGYTF,TGTGCCAGCAGCCCCAACAGGACTCCGGGGGGCTACACCTTC
NA,NA,TRBV11-1,TRBJ2-2,CASSFASTGELFF,TGTGCCAGCAGCTTTGCTTCGACCGGGGAGCTGTTTTTT
NA,NA,TRBV19,TRBJ1-5,CASSIVGRVSNQPQHF,TGTGCCAGTAGTATAGTTGGGAGGGTTAGCAATCAGCCCCAGCATTTT
NA,NA,TRBV25-1,TRBJ1-1,CASKRDMNTEAFF,TGTGCCAGCAAAAGGGACATGAACACTGAAGCTTTCTTT
TRBD2,NA,TRBV4-3,TRBJ2-7,CASSQEPSSGLSYEQYF,TGCGCCAGCAGCCAAGAACCCTCTAGCGGCCTCTCCTACGAGCAGTACTTC
NA,NA,TRBV5-4,TRBJ1-4,CASSSGEGEKLFF,TGTGCCAGCAGCTCAGGGGAGGGCGAAAAACTGTTTTTT
TRBD1,NA,TRBV7-2,TRBJ1-1,CASTFGQDTEAFF,TGTGCCAGCACCTTCGGACAGGACACTGAAGCTTTCTTT
NA,NA,TRBV18,TRBJ1-1,CASSSGQNTEAFF,TGTGCCAGCTCATCGGGACAGAACACTGAAGCTTTCTTT
NA,NA,TRBV29-1,TRBJ1-3,CSVEGDILGNTIYF,TGCAGCGTTGAGGGGGACATCCTCGGAAACACCATATATTTT
NA,NA,TRBV11-2,TRBJ2-7,CASSLVGGSGIKTYEQYF,TGTGCCAGCAGCTTAGTGGGTGGTAGTGGGATTAAGACCTACGAGCAGTACTTC
NA,once,TRBV10-3,TRBJ2-1,CAISATGNEQFF,TGTGCCATCTCCGCGACGGGAAATGAGCAGTTCTTC
NA,NA,TRBV4-3,TRBJ2-7,CASSRRFYEQYF,TGCGCCAGCAGTCGCAGGTTCTACGAGCAGTACTTC
NA,NA,TRBV19,TRBJ1-4,CARATGGRFATNEKLFF,TGTGCCAGGGCTACAGGAGGGAGATTTGCAACTAATGAAAAACTGTTTTTT
TRBD1,NA,TRBV29-1,TRBJ1-3,CSVEGTAGNTIYF,TGCAGCGTTGAGGGGACAGCTGGAAACACCATATATTTT
NA,NA,TRBV19,TRBJ1-5,CASSIVKGTQPQHF,TGTGCCAGTAGTATAGTGAAAGGAACTCAGCCCCAGCATTTT
TRBD1,NA,TRBV7-8,TRBJ2-7,CASSLNTGAFDYEQYF,TGTGCCAGCAGCCTCAACACAGGGGCCTTTGACTACGAGCAGTACTTC
NA,many,TRBV28,TRBJ2-7,CASSLDPSSYEQYF,TGTGCCAGCAGCCTGGACCCTTCCTCCTACGAGCAGTACTTC
TRBD2,few,TRBV23-1,TRBJ2-5,CASKRFAGLAGSWQTQYF,TGCGCCAGCAAACGTTTTGCTGGACTAGCGGGGAGCTGGCAGACCCAGTACTTC
TRBD2,NA,TRBV5-1,TRBJ2-1,CASSAYPGLGGNEQFF,TGCGCCAGCAGCGCCTATCCGGGACTAGGAGGGAATGAGCAGTTCTTC
NA,NA,TRBV27,TRBJ2-5,CASSLWSGARKLETQYF,TGTGCCAGCAGTTTATGGTCCGGGGCCCGAAAGTTAGAGACCCAGTACTTC
NA,NA,TRBV7-2,TRBJ2-5,CASSFPRLGQETQYF,TGTGCCAGCAGCTTTCCCCGACTTGGGCAAGAGACCCAGTACTTC
NA,NA,TRBV7-2,TRBJ2-1,CASSFLFNEQFF,TGTGCCAGCAGCTTCCTCTTCAATGAGCAGTTCTTC
NA,NA,TRBV12-2,TRBJ1-1,CASQRTGRDSSNTEAFF,TGTGCAAGTCAAAGAACGGGCAGGGATTCCTCGAACACTGAAGCTTTCTTT
NA,NA,TRBV7-2,TRBJ2-7,CASSLGTIRSYEQYF,TGTGCCAGCAGCTTAGGGACTATACGCTCCTACGAGCAGTACTTC
NA,NA,TRBV29-1,TRBJ2-3,CSVGGRSPPTDTQYF,TGCAGCGTCGGTGGGAGATCACCCCCCACAGATACGCAGTATTTT
TRBD1,NA,TRBV5-4,TRBJ2-7,CASSLGGTGYEQYF,TGTGCCAGCAGCTTGGGGGGGACAGGGTACGAGCAGTACTTC
TRBD2,NA,TRBV7-9,TRBJ2-7,CASSYPRGVEQYF,TGTGCCAGCAGCTATCCCCGGGGGGTCGAGCAGTACTTC
TRBD1,NA,TRBV10-3,TRBJ1-2,CAISARTGHGYTF,TGTGCCATCAGTGCCCGGACAGGGCATGGCTACACCTTC
TRBD1,NA,TRBV18,TRBJ1-2,CASSQGANYGYTF,TGTGCCAGCTCACAGGGGGCCAACTATGGCTACACCTTC
TRBD2,NA,TRBV18,TRBJ2-1,CASSPGLAPYNEQFF,TGTGCCAGCTCTCCGGGACTAGCGCCTTACAATGAGCAGTTCTTC
NA,NA,TRBV18,TRBJ2-1,CASSLWGTGNNEQFF,TGTGCCAGCTCGCTATGGGGGACCGGAAACAATGAGCAGTTCTTC
NA,NA,TRBV30,TRBJ1-1,CAWRTDTEAFF,TGTGCCTGGAGAACGGACACTGAAGCTTTCTTT
TRBD1,NA,TRBV19,TRBJ2-7,CASSADRAYEQYF,TGTGCCAGTAGTGCGGACAGGGCCTACGAGCAGTACTTC
NA,NA,TRBV11-3,TRBJ2-3,CASSLGRGDTQYF,TGTGCCAGCAGCTTAGGTCGGGGAGATACGCAGTATTTT
NA,NA,TRBV10-2,TRBJ2-1,CASSGLRKGNYNEQFF,TGCGCCAGCAGTGGTCTACGGAAGGGGAATTACAATGAGCAGTTCTTC
NA,NA,TRBV6-5,TRBJ1-4,CASSLDTATNEKLFF,TGTGCCAGCAGCCTGGACACCGCAACTAATGAAAAACTGTTTTTT
NA,once,TRBV19,TRBJ1-2,CASTDGGHYGYTF,TGTGCCAGTACCGATGGGGGCCACTATGGCTACACCTTC
TRBD1,NA,TRBV19,TRBJ1-2,CASGSIGGSWGYTF,TGTGCCAGTGGATCAATAGGGGGCTCGTGGGGCTACACCTTC